The rows below give T cell receptor beta chains drawn from one sample of a study of cytomegalovirus exposure and HLA in healthy donors. The repertoire was sequenced with immunoSEQ multiplex PCR; TCRdb's copy has only in-frame clones and lacks some. The data show more than 90,000 clones, about four fifths seen once. Sequenced material: PBMCs. These receptor sequences come from a man younger than 45 in good health and CMV-seropositive. CDR3s include the opening cysteine and the closing phenylalanine or tryptophan. D genes are given only for firm matches. Clone size is not always given. Where it is, it says once, few, many or a class for expanded clones.

>TRBV28|NA|NA|TRBJ2-5
TGTGCCAGCAGTTTGTTCAACAGACCCCAAGAGACCCAGTACTTC
CASSLFNRPQETQYF
>TRBV6-1|NA|NA|TRBJ2-7
TGTGCCAGCAGTGAGGTCCCTCGCCTAGAGAAGCAGTACTTC
CASSEVPRLEKQYF
>TRBV4-1|once|NA|TRBJ1-3
TGCGCCAGCAGCCAAGTAGGGGGAAGAGGCTCTGGAAACACCATATATTTT
CASSQVGGRGSGNTIYF
>TRBV27|NA|NA|TRBJ1-1
TGTGCCAGCAGTTTCTTTTCCAGGGGAATGTGGGTGAGCACTGAAGCTTTCTTT
CASSFFSRGMWVSTEAFF
>TRBV28|NA|NA|TRBJ1-2
TGTGCCAGCAGTTTAGTGGGCAGTAACTATGGCTACACCTTC
CASSLVGSNYGYTF
>TRBV7-2|NA|TRBD1|TRBJ1-2
TGTGCCAGCAGTCCGGGACAGTCCCACCTCCATGGCTACACCTTC
CASSPGQSHLHGYTF
>TRBV10-3|NA|NA|TRBJ2-1
TGTGCCATCAGTGTCCAGGGCCGTACCTACAATGAGCAGTTCTTC
CAISVQGRTYNEQFF
>TRBV5-4|NA|NA|TRBJ2-2
TGTGCCAGCAGCTTGTCGCCCGCGGGGAACACCGGGGAGCTGTTTTTT
CASSLSPAGNTGELFF
>TRBV7-9|NA|NA|TRBJ1-3
TGTGCCAGCAGCCCCCGCGGGGGGGCCGGTGGAAACACCATATATTTT
CASSPRGGAGGNTIYF
>TRBV18|NA|TRBD1|TRBJ1-1
TGTGCCAGCTCACCGCTGGCAGGGGGCTTGGGGACTGAAGCTTTCTTT
CASSPLAGGLGTEAFF
>TRBV6-5|NA|NA|TRBJ1-2
TGTGCCAGCAGTCCCAGGGGAGCCTTCTATGGCTACACCTTC
CASSPRGAFYGYTF
>TRBV5-6|NA|TRBD2|TRBJ2-3
TGTGCCAGCAGCGTGGGACTAGCGACAGATACGCAGTATTTT
CASSVGLATDTQYF
>TRBV14|NA|NA|TRBJ1-1
TGTGCCAGCAGCCATAACGACGGGTACACTGAAGCTTTCTTT
CASSHNDGYTEAFF
>TRBV7-9|NA|NA|TRBJ2-2
TGTGCCAGCAGCTTAGGCAGGGTCCAAATTTTGAACACCGGGGAGCTGTTTTTT
CASSLGRVQILNTGELFF
>TRBV5-1|NA|NA|TRBJ2-1
TGCGCCAGCAGCCAGGACTTAAATACCTACAATGAGCAGTTCTTC
CASSQDLNTYNEQFF
>TRBV5-1|once|NA|TRBJ1-1
TGCGCCAGCAGCTTGGAGACACCTAACACTGAAGCTTTCTTT
CASSLETPNTEAFF
>TRBV9|once|NA|TRBJ1-5
TGTGCCAGCAGCGTAGCAGGGGCAGCAAATCAGCCCCAGCATTTT
CASSVAGAANQPQHF
>TRBV7-2|once|NA|TRBJ2-1
TGTGCCAGCAGTAACAGGGCCCACCCTTACAATGAGCAGTTCTTC
CASSNRAHPYNEQFF
>TRBV4-1|few|NA|TRBJ2-5
TGCGCCAGCAGCCAAGATAGTACAGGGCAAGAGACCCAGTACTTC
CASSQDSTGQETQYF
>TRBV14|NA|TRBD1|TRBJ1-4
TGTGCCAGCAGCCAAGATGGAGGGTTGCAGGGGGAAGAAAAACTGTTTTTT
CASSQDGGLQGEEKLFF
>TRBV18|few|NA|TRBJ1-1
TGTGCCAGCTCACCCGTTCGGGGGTGGAACACTGAAGCTTTCTTT
CASSPVRGWNTEAFF
>TRBV6-1|NA|NA|TRBJ1-4
TGTGCCAGCGAACGGACTCAGGATGAAAAACTGTTTTTT
CASERTQDEKLFF
>TRBV9|NA|NA|TRBJ2-3
TGTGCCAGCAGCGGGGACCCGGGAGCCGCGGGAGATACGCAGTATTTT
CASSGDPGAAGDTQYF
>TRBV14|NA|TRBD2|TRBJ2-3
TGTGCCAGCAGCCTAAAGACTCACGCGGGAGGGCTGGGAGATACGCAGTATTTT
CASSLKTHAGGLGDTQYF
>TRBV5-1|NA|NA|TRBJ2-1
TGCGCCAGCAGCTTGGGTCAGGGGCCTCCCAATGAGCAGTTCTTC
CASSLGQGPPNEQFF
>TRBV6-5|NA|NA|TRBJ2-3
TGTGCCAGCAGTTTCAGGACTGGCACAGATACGCAGTATTTT
CASSFRTGTDTQYF